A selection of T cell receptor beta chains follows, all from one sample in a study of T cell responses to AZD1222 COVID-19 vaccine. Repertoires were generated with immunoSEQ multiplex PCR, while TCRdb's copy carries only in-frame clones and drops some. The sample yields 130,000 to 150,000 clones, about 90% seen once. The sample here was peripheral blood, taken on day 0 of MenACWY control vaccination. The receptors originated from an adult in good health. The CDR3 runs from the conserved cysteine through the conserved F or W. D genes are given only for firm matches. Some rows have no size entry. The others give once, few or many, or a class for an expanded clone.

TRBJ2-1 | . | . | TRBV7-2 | CASSPWSDNEQFF | TGTGCCAGCAGCCCGTGGTCGGACAATGAGCAGTTCTTC
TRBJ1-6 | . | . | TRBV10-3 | CAISDSGTARNSPLHF | TGTGCCATCAGTGATTCAGGGACGGCCCGGAATTCACCCCTCCACTTT
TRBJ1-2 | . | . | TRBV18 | CASSPPVAQYGYTF | TGTGCCAGCTCACCACCGGTAGCACAGTATGGCTACACCTTC
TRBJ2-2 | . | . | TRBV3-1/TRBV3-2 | CASSRDPQGSNTGELFF | TGTGCCAGCAGCCGAGACCCACAGGGATCGAACACCGGGGAGCTGTTTTTT
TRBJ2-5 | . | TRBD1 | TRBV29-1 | CSDLQGRETQYF | TGCAGCGACCTACAGGGGAGAGAGACCCAGTACTTC
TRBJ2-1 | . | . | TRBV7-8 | CASSLAAGGGPYNEQFF | TGTGCCAGCAGCTTAGCGGCCGGGGGCGGCCCTTACAATGAGCAGTTCTTC
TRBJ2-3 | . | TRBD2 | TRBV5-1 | CASSLGGSGSGDTQYF | TGCGCCAGCAGCTTGGGAGGTAGCGGGAGTGGGGATACGCAGTATTTT
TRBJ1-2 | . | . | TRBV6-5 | CASTEGIWYGYTF | TGTGCCAGCACGGAGGGGATCTGGTATGGCTACACCTTC
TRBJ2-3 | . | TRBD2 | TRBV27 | CASSLTLAGGLTQYF | TGTGCCAGCAGTTTAACCCTAGCGGGTGGCCTTACGCAGTATTTT
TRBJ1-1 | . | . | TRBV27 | CASKLWDRPEAFF | TGTGCCAGCAAACTCTGGGACCGACCTGAAGCTTTCTTT
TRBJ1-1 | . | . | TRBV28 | CASSRGNTEAFF | TGTGCCAGCTCGAGGGGGAACACTGAAGCTTTCTTT
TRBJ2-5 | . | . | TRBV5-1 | CASSLGAGAVTETQYF | TGCGCCAGCAGCTTGGGTGCAGGGGCAGTAACGGAGACCCAGTACTTC
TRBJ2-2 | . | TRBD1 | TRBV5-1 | CASSFSGGADTGELFF | TGCGCCAGCAGCTTCTCAGGGGGTGCGGACACCGGGGAGCTGTTTTTT
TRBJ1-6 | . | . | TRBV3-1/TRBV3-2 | CASSQGRNSPLHF | TGTGCCAGCAGCCAAGGGCGGAATTCACCCCTCCACTTT
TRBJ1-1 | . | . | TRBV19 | CASTHNSGILNTEAFF | TGTGCCAGTACTCATAATTCTGGGATTTTGAACACTGAAGCTTTCTTT
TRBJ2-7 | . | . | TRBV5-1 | CASSSQGHEGEQYF | TGCGCCAGCAGCTCCCAGGGACATGAAGGCGAGCAGTACTTC
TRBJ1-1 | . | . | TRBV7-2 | CASSLARRSNTEAFF | TGTGCCAGCAGCTTAGCGAGAAGGTCAAACACTGAAGCTTTCTTT
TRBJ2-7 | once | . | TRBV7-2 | CASSPGTPNSYEQYF | TGTGCCAGCAGCCCTGGGACGCCCAACTCCTACGAGCAGTACTTC
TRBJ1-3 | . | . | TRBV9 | CASSLVDSPGASGNTIYF | TGTGCCAGCAGCCTCGTAGATTCTCCTGGAGCATCTGGAAACACCATATATTTT
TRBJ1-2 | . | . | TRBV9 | CASSDSRDWGYTF | TGTGCCAGCAGCGACTCCAGGGACTGGGGCTACACCTTC
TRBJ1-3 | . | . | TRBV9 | CASSVETVRPIYF | TGTGCCAGCAGCGTAGAGACTGTCCGACCCATATATTTT
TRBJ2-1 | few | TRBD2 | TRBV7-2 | CASSLGLAGGEQFF | TGTGCCAGCAGCTTGGGACTAGCGGGTGGGGAGCAGTTCTTC
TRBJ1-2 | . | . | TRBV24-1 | CATSDSGWTNNYGYTF | TGTGCCACCAGTGATTCAGGGTGGACCAATAACTATGGCTACACCTTC
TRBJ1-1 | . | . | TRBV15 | CATSDWVGPEAFF | TGTGCCACCAGCGACTGGGTTGGCCCTGAAGCTTTCTTT
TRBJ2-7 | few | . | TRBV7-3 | CASSLNGPYYEQYF | TGTGCCAGCAGCTTAAATGGCCCGTACTACGAGCAGTACTTC
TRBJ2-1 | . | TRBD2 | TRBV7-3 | CASSPYTSGAYNEQFF | TGTGCCAGCAGCCCGTATACTAGCGGGGCCTACAATGAGCAGTTCTTC
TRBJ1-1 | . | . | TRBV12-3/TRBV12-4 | CASSPHGVAFF | TGTGCCAGCAGTCCCCATGGGGTAGCTTTCTTT
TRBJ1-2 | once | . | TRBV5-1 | CASSLAIDRTAYGYTF | TGCGCCAGCAGCTTGGCGATTGACCGGACAGCCTATGGCTACACCTTC
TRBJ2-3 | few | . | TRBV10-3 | CAISESRDENTQYF | TGTGCCATCAGTGAGTCGAGGGATGAGAATACGCAGTATTTT
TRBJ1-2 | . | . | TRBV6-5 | CASTPGGQVYYGYTF | TGTGCCAGCACCCCCGGGGGCCAAGTATACTATGGCTACACCTTC
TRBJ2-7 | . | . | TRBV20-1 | CSASLGGRPYEQYF | TGCAGTGCTAGTTTGGGCGGACGTCCCTACGAGCAGTACTTC
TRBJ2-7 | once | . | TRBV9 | CASSPAAYPYEQYF | TGTGCCAGCAGCCCCGCTGCCTATCCCTACGAGCAGTACTTC
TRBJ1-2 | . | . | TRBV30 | CAWTPGGAGYTF | TGTGCCTGGACTCCGGGGGGCGCTGGCTACACCTTC
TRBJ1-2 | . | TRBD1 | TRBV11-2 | CASSRAPGQGDYGYTF | TGTGCCAGCAGCCGGGCACCGGGACAGGGGGACTATGGCTACACCTTC
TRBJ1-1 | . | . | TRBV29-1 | CSVETAPRWTEAFF | TGCAGCGTTGAAACAGCGCCCAGGTGGACTGAAGCTTTCTTT
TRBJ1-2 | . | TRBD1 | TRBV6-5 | CASSRRQGAYRGYTF | TGTGCCAGCAGCCGACGACAGGGGGCTTACCGTGGCTACACCTTC
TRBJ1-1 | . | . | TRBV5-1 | CASSLAGADTEAFF | TGCGCCAGCAGCTTGGCGGGGGCCGACACTGAAGCTTTCTTT
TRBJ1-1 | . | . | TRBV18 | CASSGYLGNTEAFF | TGTGCCAGCTCAGGGTACCTGGGGAACACTGAAGCTTTCTTT
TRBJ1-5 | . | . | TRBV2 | CASTEWGDSNQPQHF | TGTGCCAGCACCGAATGGGGGGATAGCAATCAGCCCCAGCATTTT
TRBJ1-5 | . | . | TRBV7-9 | CASSRGRGENQPQHF | TGTGCCAGCAGCAGGGGAAGGGGAGAGAATCAGCCCCAGCATTTT
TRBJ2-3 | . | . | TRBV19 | CATSPGLSTDTQYF | TGTGCCACCTCCCCCGGACTTAGCACAGATACGCAGTATTTT
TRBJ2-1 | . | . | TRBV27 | CASSFPEAGGNEQFF | TGTGCCAGCAGTTTTCCTGAGGCAGGGGGGAATGAGCAGTTCTTC
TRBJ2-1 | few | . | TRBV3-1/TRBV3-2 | CASSRSRGFDSTEFF | TGTGCCAGCAGCCGGAGTCGGGGCTTTGATAGTACGGAGTTCTTC
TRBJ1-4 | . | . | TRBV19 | CASSIKSDSLGWKLFF | TGTGCCAGTAGTATAAAGTCGGACAGCCTCGGGTGGAAACTGTTTTTT
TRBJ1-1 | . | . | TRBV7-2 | CASSLAGNTEAFF | TGTGCCAGCAGCTTAGCAGGGAACACTGAAGCTTTCTTT